This T cell receptor (beta chain) appears in the sequencing data of a study of Ad26.COV2.S vaccination and SARS-CoV-2 variants (dated by TCRdb to about 2021). Some background on the complete study: Vaccine-arm donors were drawn from COV1001, a multicentre, randomized, double-blind, placebo-controlled phase I-IIa trial of Ad26.COV2.S in healthy adults. Ad26.COV2.S was administered intramuscularly at a dose of 5x10^10 or 1x10^11 viral particles, either as one shot or as two shots given 56 days apart. TCRbeta repertoire sequencing served as the tool for gauging how specific and how broad the SARS-CoV-2-reactive T cell receptors were following Ad26.COV2.S vaccination. The TCR-sequenced set comprised approximately 32 samples: around 20 Ad26.COV2.S vaccine recipients, 5 placebo recipients and 8 SARS-CoV-2 convalescent individuals. Participants in the trial were split at random into five groups of five each, receiving low-dose or high-dose Ad26.COV2.S once or twice, or else placebo on both occasions. Investigators remained blinded to trial group allocation during experiments and outcome assessment. Summary of the overall study and its limitations: Compared with placebo recipients, Ad26.COV2.S recipients showed higher spike-specific TCR breadth (P = 0.0014). Vaccine and placebo recipients had similar non-spike TCR breadth, a finding consistent with the vaccine containing only spike. The authors noted that total T cell responses may have been underestimated by the TCR breadth and depth analyses. The study lacked the statistical power to compare responses across vaccine doses or regimens. After vaccination, spike-specific CD8+ and CD4+ T cell responses were reported to show substantial breadth.

V has 0 bases trimmed and J has 6 bases trimmed; junction bases matching no gene number 8. The CDR3 sequence holds 18 residues, the cysteine and phenylalanine included. Of the read, only the CDR3 DNA is kept; its 54 bases are in frame from base 1. The germline V gene gives CDR1 as LGHNT and CDR2 as FRNRAP. Sample treatment or condition, as interpreted from the label and publication: about 20 received Ad26.COV2.S at low or high dose, single or two shots; roughly 5 received placebo; per-sample allocation not given. Repertoires of vaccine and placebo recipients were sequenced from samples collected on day 63 after the first injection. Cohort 1b enrolled about two dozen adults aged 18-55 years at a single site in Boston, USA, between 29 July and 7 August 2020. As a vaccine, Ad26.COV2.S was a replication-incompetent adenovirus type 26 vector that expressed a prefusion-stabilized SARS-CoV-2 spike protein derived from the original Wuhan strain.

The immunoSEQ Assay was the method used to sequence TCRbeta CDR3 regions. After extraction, genomic DNA underwent amplification by bias-controlled multiplex PCR, followed by high-throughput sequencing. Concerning the study's data processing: Collapsing and filtering of sequences were performed to quantify the absolute abundance of each unique TCRbeta CDR3 region. Usable DNA was measured by amplifying reference genes present in all nucleated cells, and TCRbeta template counts were normalized to that usable DNA to estimate T cell fraction. Repertoire TCRs were annotated as SARS-CoV-2-specific when V gene, CDR3 amino acid sequence and J gene were exactly matched to a known reactive TCR set. The reference SARS-CoV-2 TCR set was obtained from MIRA and was filtered for enrichment in COVID-19-positive ImmuneCODE repertoires, whereby public or cross-reactive TCRs were removed. Using the MIRA antigens, annotated TCRs were further analysed by specific ORF or by position within an ORF. Depth was the summed frequency of annotated unique rearrangements, while breadth was defined as annotated unique rearrangements over total unique productive rearrangements. Group comparisons of TCR breadth used two-sided Wilcoxon rank-sum tests. TCRdb stores this immuneACCESS table with in-frame sequences only. Part of the clones is absent; in the studies checked, under half of the shortfall reflects unresolved V genes, and no reason is known for the rest. V, J and clone size are taken as reported in that table, and D and trimming were inferred from the DNA itself. This sample holds about 350,000 clones; more than 85% were observed only once. About 5% of the sample lies in the top ten.

In regard to this clone: Its cognate antigen has yet to be identified. No much larger clonotype is one base removed from it; base qualities were not supplied.

Material: peripheral blood, obtained in a trial of Ad26.COV2.S vaccine versus placebo. The receptor chain draws on TRBV12-5 and TRBJ2-1, and TRBD2 matches 13 of the central bases. This clonotype originated in a person aged 18-65 years who received the Ad26.COV2.S COVID-19 vaccine or a placebo. The CDR3 is CASGLVQRLAGGRNEQFF. The DNA sequence reads TGTGCTAGTGGTTTGGTACAACGACTAGCGGGAGGACGCAATGAGCAGTTCTTC.